The sequence of this T cell receptor beta chain was determined in a study of T cell responses to AZD1222 COVID-19 vaccine. This clone has just one count. Assay: immunoSEQ multiplex PCR; the TCRdb copy retains only in-frame clones and omits some. Of 150,000 to 200,000 clones in the sample, roughly 94% were seen once. CDR1 is MDHEN, CDR2 SYDVKM, per germline. V shed 6 bases and J shed 4 bases, with 9 bases lying between them. The CDR3 runs 13 residues. The starting material was peripheral blood, obtained 28 days after the second AZD1222 dose. The chain uses TRBV28 and TRBJ1-4; TRBD1 is a possible D gene (6 bases). This receptor was taken from an adult who received the AZD1222 COVID-19 vaccine. CDR3 nucleotide sequence: TGTGCCAGCAGCGGGACAATTAATGAAAAACTGTTTTTT. Translation gives CASSGTINEKLFF.